What follows are 15 T cell receptor beta chains derived from one specimen sequenced in a study of cytomegalovirus exposure and HLA in healthy donors. The study ran its PCR with 60 Vbeta and 13 Jbeta primers. TCRdb's table, derived via immunoSEQ multiplex PCR, lists solely in-frame clones and lacks some. The sample records about 150,000 clones, around 65% being singletons. Sample: PBMCs. These receptors all come from a woman in her twenties or thirties in good health and CMV-seropositive.

This clone was found a few times. The gene calls are TRBV11-3 and TRBJ2-4, with 8 bases fitting TRBD2. The CDR3 runs 16 residues. V lost 1 base, J lost 1 base, and 3 bases stayed unmatched. CDR1 is SGHNT, CDR2 YENEEA, per germline. CDR3 in DNA: TGTGCCAGCAGCTTAGGTCAGCGGGAGGCCAAAAACATTCAGTACTTC. It is translated as CASSLGQREAKNIQYF. The full variable domain, in which reference TRBV11-3 and TRBJ2-4 provide the parts outside the CDR3, is EAGVVQSPRYKIIEKKQPVAFWCNPISGHNTLYWYLQNLGQGPELLIRYENEEAVDDSQLPKDRFSAERLKGVDSTLKIQPAELGDSAVYLCASSLGQREAKNIQYFGAGTRLSVL.

This clone was detected only a few times. The chain employs TRBV27 and TRBJ2-7; the match to TRBD2 covers 9 bases. Losses at the gene ends were 1 base for V and 5 bases for J; bases not matched to a gene: 9. CDR1 and CDR2 (germline): MNHEY, SMNVEV (reference sequence). The CDR3 spans 16 residues. CDR3 bases: TGTGCCAGCAGTTTATTTTTGTCTAGCGGGGACCACGAGCAGTACTTC. It encodes CASSLFLSSGDHEQYF.

This chain connects TRBV5-5 to TRBJ2-5; the D gene is possibly TRBD1 (6 bases). Trimming took 2 bases from V and 3 from J, leaving 8 bases between them. The CDR3 is made up of 13 amino acids. CDR1 is SGHKS, CDR2 YYEKEE, per germline (reference sequence). CDR3 sequence: CASSFSGEETQYF. The CDR3 DNA is TGTGCCAGCAGCTTTTCAGGGGAAGAGACCCAGTACTTC.

This clone was recorded once. V gene TRBV5-1 combines with J gene TRBJ2-1, with 10 bases lining up with TRBD2. Losses at the gene ends were 5 bases for V and 2 bases for J; bases not matched to a gene: 4. CDR1 and CDR2 from the germline V gene are SGHRS and YFSETQ. The CDR3 is 15 residues long. CDR3 protein: CASRTSGPAYNEQFF. The CDR3 coding sequence is TGCGCCAGCAGGACTAGCGGGCCCGCCTACAATGAGCAGTTCTTC.

This rearrangement joins TRBV9 to TRBJ2-7, with D possibly TRBD2 on 5 matching bases. Trimming cost V 4 bases and J 7 bases, with 18 bases left between them. This CDR3 is built from 14 residues. Germline lookup yields CDR1 SGDLS and CDR2 YYNGEE. The CDR3 sequence is CASSPEWGTGEQYF. CDR3 DNA sequence: TGTGCCAGCAGCCCCGAGTGGGGAACGGGGGAGCAGTACTTC.

This clone was seen once. The chain uses TRBV7-6 and TRBJ2-3, with 11 bases identical to TRBD2. The germline CDR1 and CDR2 sequences are SGHVS and FNYEAQ. V was pared by 4 bases and J by 1 base, with 7 bases of the junction left unmatched. The CDR3 covers 17 residues. This CDR3 reads CASSSLPTSGGTDTQYF. The CDR3 DNA reads TGTGCCAGCAGCTCACTCCCGACTAGCGGGGGCACAGATACGCAGTATTTT.

The V and J genes are TRBV2 and TRBJ2-5, with 14 bases identical to TRBD2. Germline V gene sequence: CDR1 SNHLY, CDR2 FYNNEI. J gave up 2 bases and V 5 bases, and 13 bases lay outside the gene matches. The CDR3 has 19 amino acids. The CDR3 coding sequence is TGTGCCAGCAGTTCGACTAGCGGGAGGGGTTCGGCCATACAAGAGACCCAGTACTTC. Amino acid sequence: CASSSTSGRGSAIQETQYF.

This chain uses TRBV7-3 with TRBJ2-7; TRBD2 aligns across 10 bases. After removal of 5 bases from V and 4 bases from J, the junction contained 14 bases not matched to a gene. Germline CDR1 is SGHTA and CDR2 is FQGTGA. The CDR3 length is 17 residues. CDR3 sequence (DNA): TGTGCCAGCAGCCTCCTACCCCCACTAGCGGGGAGTTACGAGCAGTACTTC. Its translation is CASSLLPPLAGSYEQYF.

This clone came up once. The CDR3 DNA is TGTGCCAGCGGACTAGCGGGAGATGGCGAGCAGTACTTC. Translating gives CASGLAGDGEQYF. This chain uses TRBV6-5 with TRBJ2-7; TRBD2 agrees at 13 bases. This CDR3 contains 13 residues. In germline, CDR1 is MNHEY, CDR2 SVGAGI. The trim removed 8 bases at V and 6 bases at J, leaving 4 bases unmatched.

The V and J genes are TRBV6-5 and TRBJ2-5, with 12 bases that match TRBD1. Looked up from germline, CDR1 is MNHEY and CDR2 is SVGAGI. V was pared by 5 bases and J by 4 bases, with 5 bases of the junction left unmatched. The CDR3 has 15 residues. DNA for the CDR3: TGTGCCAGCAGTCAGGGGACAGGGGGCGCAGAGACCCAGTACTTC. Residues: CASSQGTGGAETQYF.

This chain links TRBV19 with TRBJ2-3, with TRBD2 matching over 15 bases. The CDR3 contains 17 residues. V lost 5 bases to trimming and J lost 4 bases; unmatched junction nucleotides: 7. The V gene's germline CDR1 is LNHDA and CDR2 SQIVND (reference sequence). This CDR3 is CASSLGLAGGQPDTQYF. As DNA, the CDR3 is TGTGCCAGTAGTCTCGGACTAGCGGGGGGGCAGCCAGATACGCAGTATTTT.

This clone was seen a few times. CDR3 sequence: CASRWTGYNEQFF. Here the CDR3 DNA reads TGTGCCAGCAGATGGACAGGCTACAATGAGCAGTTCTTC. The gene calls are TRBV5-4 and TRBJ2-1; TRBD1 aligns across 7 bases. This CDR3 has 13 amino acids. Trimming removed 5 bases from V and 3 bases from J; junction bases left unmatched: 2. Germline CDR1 reads SGHNT; CDR2 reads YYREEE (reference sequence).

The CDR3 loop reads CASSQGLAADEQYF. The CDR3 coding sequence is TGCGCCAGCAGCCAAGGACTAGCGGCGGACGAGCAGTACTTC. V usage is TRBV4-1 and J usage is TRBJ2-7; 9 nucleotides align to TRBD2. The CDR3 runs 14 residues. V gave up 1 base and J gave up 5 bases; unmatched junction bases: 3. CDR1 and CDR2 from the germline V gene are MGHRA and YSYEKL.

The chain is built from TRBV6-5 and TRBJ2-2, with 15 bases that match TRBD2. The CDR3 has 15 residues. V trimming: 5 bases; J trimming: 10 bases; junction bases outside the gene matches: 5. CDR1 is MNHEY and CDR2 is SVGAGI in the germline V gene. The CDR3, as DNA: TGTGCCAGCAGTGGACTAGCGGGGGGGCCCGAGGAGCTGTTTTTT. Translated: CASSGLAGGPEELFF.

The chain couples TRBV5-4 to TRBJ1-6; D is unclear. Trimming shortened V by 0 bases and J by 0 bases, and 7 bases separated the two germline ends. The CDR3 runs to 16 residues. The germline gives CDR1 SGHNT, CDR2 YYREEE (reference sequence). The CDR3 protein is CASSLARSSYNSPLHF. CDR3 sequence (DNA): TGTGCCAGCAGCTTGGCAAGGAGCTCCTATAATTCACCCCTCCACTTT.